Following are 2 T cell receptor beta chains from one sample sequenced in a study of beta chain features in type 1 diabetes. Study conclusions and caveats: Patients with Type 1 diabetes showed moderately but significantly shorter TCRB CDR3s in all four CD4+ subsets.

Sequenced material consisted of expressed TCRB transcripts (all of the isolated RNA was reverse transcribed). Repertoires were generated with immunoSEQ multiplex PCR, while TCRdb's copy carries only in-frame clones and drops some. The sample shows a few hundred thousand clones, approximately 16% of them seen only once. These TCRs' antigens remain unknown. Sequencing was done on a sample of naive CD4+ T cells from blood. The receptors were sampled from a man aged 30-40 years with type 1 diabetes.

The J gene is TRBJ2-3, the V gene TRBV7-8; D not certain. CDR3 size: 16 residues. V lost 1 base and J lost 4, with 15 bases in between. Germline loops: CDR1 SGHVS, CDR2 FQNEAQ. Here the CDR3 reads CASSLGGWDPPDTQYF. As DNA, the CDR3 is TGTGCCAGCAGCTTAGGAGGATGGGATCCACCAGATACGCAGTATTTT.

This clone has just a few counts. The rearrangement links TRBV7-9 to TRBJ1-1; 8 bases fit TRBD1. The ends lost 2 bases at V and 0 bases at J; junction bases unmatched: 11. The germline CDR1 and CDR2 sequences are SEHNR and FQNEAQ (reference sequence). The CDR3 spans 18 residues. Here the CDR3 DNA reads TGTGCCAGCAGCTTAATTAACAGGGGGACTTTCCTGAACACTGAAGCTTTCTTT. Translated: CASSLINRGTFLNTEAFF.